Only one count was recorded for the clone carrying this TCR beta chain. This sample is part of a study of shared clonotypes between healthy human individuals. Clones were sequenced by immunoSEQ multiplex PCR, and TCRdb holds only the in-frame ones, with some missing. The sample lists some 2.4 million clones; 90% to 95% were seen once. Germline V gene data show CDR1 as SGHDT and CDR2 as YYEEEE. Trimming took off 3 bases at V and 11 bases at J, with 22 bases between the two ends. The CDR3 has 15 amino acids. This sequence was found in a man aged 18 to 30 in good health. Some clones in this sample may be carry-over from other donors' samples. J is TRBJ2-3 and V is TRBV5-6; D may be TRBD1 (6 bases). Source material: naive CD4+ T cells from PBMCs. The subset: CD45RA+ positively selected. The CDR3 DNA sequence: TGTGCCAGCAGCTACCGGGACACATCGCTCAGAGGGCAGTATTTT. It yields the protein CASSYRDTSLRGQYF.